This T cell receptor (beta chain) originates from a study of cytomegalovirus exposure and HLA in healthy donors. Points from the study as a whole: CMV serostatus was the only recorded immune exposure for donors. Sequencing depth across donors, presence/absence analyses assumed, was roughly uniform.

Note on this clone: What it recognizes is unknown.

The primer mix had 60 Vbeta and 13 Jbeta primers. TCRdb's table, derived via immunoSEQ multiplex PCR, lists solely in-frame clones and lacks some. The sample shows about 97,000 clones, around 81% of them seen only once. Samples came from healthy bone marrow donors. Donors showed nominal health when sampled, although they likely had unrecorded immune exposures. The ends lost 4 bases at V and 3 bases at J; junction bases unmatched: 4. Per germline, CDR1 SGDLS and CDR2 YYNGEE. This CDR3 contains 15 residues. The material sequenced was PBMCs. The receptor comes from a man aged 40-50 years in good health and CMV-seropositive. The V gene is TRBV9, the J gene TRBJ2-7; 13 bases fit TRBD2. The CDR3, as DNA: TGTGCCAGCAGCCCTCGACTAGCGGGAGGCTACGAGCAGTACTTC. Translated: CASSPRLAGGYEQYF.